A selection of T cell receptor beta chains follows, all from one sample in a study of blood T cell repertoires in COVID-19. Assay: immunoSEQ multiplex PCR; the TCRdb copy retains only in-frame clones and omits some. The profile shows some 120,000 clones, more than 70% of them singletons. The specimen sequenced was peripheral blood. Receptors were obtained from a man between 65 and 85 years old with acute or convalescent COVID-19. CDR3s include the opening cysteine and the closing phenylalanine or tryptophan. A D gene is named only where the DNA matches it firmly. Where a row states a size, it is once, few, many or the class of an expanded clone; other rows omit it.

d_call	clone_size	cdr3_length	v_call	j_call	cdr3_nt	cdr3_aa
TRBD2	NA	16	TRBV18	TRBJ2-7	TGTGCCAGCTCACCGCGCCAGTGGTCTAGCGGCTACGAGCAGTACTTC	CASSPRQWSSGYEQYF
NA	NA	13	TRBV6-4	TRBJ1-1	TGTGCCAGCAGTGACTCGGGGGGCACTGAAGCTTTCTTT	CASSDSGGTEAFF
TRBD1	few	14	TRBV10-3	TRBJ2-2	TGTGCCATCAGTGAGCGGACAGGGGACGGGGAGCTGTTTTTT	CAISERTGDGELFF
NA	NA	16	TRBV18	TRBJ1-3	TGTGCCAGCTCACCACTCGGACAGTCCTCTGGAAACACCATATATTTT	CASSPLGQSSGNTIYF
NA	NA	12	TRBV12-3/TRBV12-4	TRBJ1-1	TGTGCCAGCAGTAAACAGGACACTGAAGCTTTCTTT	CASSKQDTEAFF
NA	NA	13	TRBV12-3/TRBV12-4	TRBJ1-4	TGTGCCAGTGGGGAGAGGGGGTATGAAAAACTGTTTTTT	CASGERGYEKLFF
TRBD1	NA	13	TRBV28	TRBJ1-5	TGTGCCAGCAGGCAGGGGGTCAATCAGCCCCAGCATTTT	CASRQGVNQPQHF
NA	NA	14	TRBV5-6	TRBJ1-1	TGTGCCAGCAGCTTAAGACCCCGAGGCACTGAAGCTTTCTTT	CASSLRPRGTEAFF
NA	NA	13	TRBV19	TRBJ1-4	TGTGCCAGTAGTATTCCAGGGAATGAAAAACTGTTTTTT	CASSIPGNEKLFF
TRBD1	NA	14	TRBV19	TRBJ1-5	TGTGCCAGTAGCGATGACAGGGGCAATCAGCCCCAGCATTTT	CASSDDRGNQPQHF
NA	NA	14	TRBV6-5	TRBJ2-1	TGTGCCAGCAGGGCGGGGGCAAGAGTCAATGAGCAGTTCTTC	CASRAGARVNEQFF
TRBD1	NA	15	TRBV5-1	TRBJ1-4	TGCGCCAGCAGCTGGCAAGGGACAGGCCCCGAAAAACTGTTTTTT	CASSWQGTGPEKLFF
NA	NA	16	TRBV27	TRBJ1-6	TGTGCCAGCAGCCCCAGTGGAGGGAGACTTACTGGGGTCCTCCACTTT	CASSPSGGRLTGVLHF
NA	NA	16	TRBV7-6	TRBJ2-2	TGTGCCAGCAGCCCTTTAGCGGCCGCGAACACCGGGGAGCTGTTTTTT	CASSPLAAANTGELFF
NA	NA	12	TRBV12-3/TRBV12-4	TRBJ1-2	TGTGCCAGCAGTCCTACAGAAGGTGGCTACACCTTC	CASSPTEGGYTF
TRBD1	NA	15	TRBV19	TRBJ2-3	TGTGCCAGTAGTACGGTCGGGACAGGGTCAGATACGCAGTATTTT	CASSTVGTGSDTQYF
TRBD2	NA	15	TRBV7-3	TRBJ2-1	TGTGCCAGCAGCACCACTAGCGGGGGCTACAATGAGCAGTTCTTC	CASSTTSGGYNEQFF
NA	NA	13	TRBV12-5	TRBJ1-1	TGTGCTAGTGCCCCCATGGGCCGGTGGGAAGCTTTCTTT	CASAPMGRWEAFF
NA	NA	15	TRBV27	TRBJ1-6	TGTGCCAGCAGTTTAATGAGCTCCTATAATTCACCCCTCCACTTT	CASSLMSSYNSPLHF
TRBD2	NA	16	TRBV5-1	TRBJ2-2	TGCGCCAGCAGCAGCACTAGCGGGGAATACACCGGGGAGCTGTTTTTT	CASSSTSGEYTGELFF